The 29 T cell receptor beta chains in this list originate from one sample, sequenced in a study of shared clonotypes between healthy human individuals (dated by TCRdb to 2020 to 2021). Libraries were built with the immunoSEQ multiplex PCR assay. This immuneACCESS table, as held by TCRdb, lists in-frame sequences with V and J called but not all clones. Of the missing ones, under half trace to an unresolved V gene in checked studies; the others have no known cause. The sample has about 690,000 clones on record, about 90% of them singletons. In total, the top ten clones hold roughly 36% of the sample. Sequenced input: memory CD8+ T cells from PBMCs. The label giving this sample's cell subset or site can be read as: CD45RO+ cells pooled with CCR7-negative TemRA cells. The source is a man younger than 30 in good health. Some clones in this sample may be carry-over from other donors' samples.

Many counts were recorded for this clone. The chain links TRBV6-4 to TRBJ2-3; 12 bases align to TRBD1. Unmatched junction bases numbered 5, after V lost 6 bases and J lost 4 bases. The germline V gene encodes CDR1 MRHNA and CDR2 SNTAGT. There are 15 residues in the CDR3. CDR3 sequence (DNA): TGTGCCAGCAGCTCCGGGACAGGGGGCGCAGATACGCAGTATTTT. Residues: CASSSGTGGADTQYF.

The chain combines TRBV19 with TRBJ2-7; 14 positions agree with TRBD2. Germline V CDR1 and CDR2: LNHDA, SQIVND (reference sequence). This CDR3 has 17 amino acids. V was pared by 3 bases and J by 2 bases, with 6 bases of the junction left unmatched. CDR3 sequence reads: CASSIGTSGSPTYEQYF. Here the CDR3 DNA reads TGTGCCAGTAGTATCGGGACTAGCGGGAGTCCAACCTACGAGCAGTACTTC.

V is TRBV9 and J is TRBJ2-3; 7 bases align to TRBD2. V shed 0 bases, J shed 0 bases, and the junction held 4 bases outside the gene matches. Germline V CDR1 and CDR2: SGDLS, YYNGEE. The CDR3 consists of 16 residues. Here the CDR3 DNA reads TGTGCCAGCAGCGTAGGGCGGGAGTCTAGCACAGATACGCAGTATTTT. Translation: CASSVGRESSTDTQYF.

The chain employs TRBV14 and TRBJ2-2; 9 nucleotides align to TRBD2. CDR1 is SGHDN, CDR2 FVKESK, per germline. The CDR3 spans 18 residues. The trim removed 0 bases at V and 4 bases at J, leaving 9 bases unmatched. The CDR3 DNA is TGTGCCAGCAGCCAAGATTGGTACGTGACTAGCGGCACCGGGGAGCTGTTTTTT. Its translation is CASSQDWYVTSGTGELFF.

This clone turned up a few times. The gene calls are TRBV4-1 and TRBJ2-7, with TRBD2 as a possible D gene (6 bases). Per germline, CDR1 MGHRA and CDR2 YSYEKL. There are 12 residues in the CDR3. The germline V and J ends were trimmed by 6 bases and 7 bases, with 13 bases remaining between them. The CDR3 nucleotides are TGCGCCAGCAGTGGCTTGGGACTTGAGCAGTACTTC. As protein: CASSGLGLEQYF.

This clone was recorded only once. This chain connects TRBV6-5 to TRBJ2-1; 9 bases line up with TRBD2. The junction had 8 bases not matched to a gene; V was cut back by 5 bases and J by 6 bases. In germline, CDR1 is MNHEY, CDR2 SVGAGI. The CDR3 covers 15 residues. The CDR3 DNA is TGTGCCAGCAGTCGGCTAGCGGGACTGTCCAATGAGCAGTTCTTC. Encoded protein: CASSRLAGLSNEQFF.

The V call is TRBV11-2, the J call TRBJ1-1, with unresolved D. Germline V lookup: CDR1 SGHAT, CDR2 FQNNGV. The ends were cut back, 3 bases at V and 8 bases at J, with 10 bases in the middle. The CDR3 loop spans 12 amino acids. CDR3 sequence reads: CASSFKGDEAFF. The CDR3 DNA sequence: TGTGCCAGCAGCTTTAAGGGTGACGAAGCTTTCTTT.

Points on this clone: The same CDR3 also results from other DNA sequences found in this sample. This chain joins TRBV11-2 and TRBJ2-3; D is ambiguous. CDR1 and CDR2 (germline): SGHAT, FQNNGV. CDR3 length: 12 amino acids. Trimming left V 7 bases short and J 9 bases short, with 14 bases between. The CDR3 loop is CASTTTKGTQYF. The CDR3 DNA reads TGTGCCAGCACCACTACCAAGGGAACGCAGTATTTT.

The chain is built from TRBV11-2 and TRBJ2-5, with unresolved D. V gave up 6 bases and J gave up 4 bases, with 12 bases separating them. Per germline, CDR1 SGHAT and CDR2 FQNNGV. The CDR3 length is 13 residues. CDR3 nucleotides: TGTGCCAGCAGAGGGCCATGGGGAGAGACCCAGTACTTC. As protein: CASRGPWGETQYF. Complete variable domain (other parts from reference TRBV11-2 and TRBJ2-5): EAGVAQSPRYKIIEKRQSVAFWCNPISGHATLYWYQQILGQGPKLLIQFQNNGVVDDSQLPKDRFSAERLKGVDSTLKIQPAKLEDSAVYLCASRGPWGETQYFGPGTRLLVL.

The CDR3 protein is CASSPNGDRGASSPYEQYF. For the CDR3, the DNA is TGTGCCAGCAGTCCGAACGGGGACAGGGGGGCTAGCAGTCCCTACGAGCAGTACTTC. V and J are TRBV27 and TRBJ2-7; TRBD1 agrees at 11 bases. Germline lookup yields CDR1 MNHEY and CDR2 SMNVEV (reference sequence). This CDR3 contains 19 residues. Losses at the gene ends were 5 bases for V and 2 bases for J; bases not matched to a gene: 17.

J is TRBJ1-1 and V is TRBV27; no reliable D call. V lost 4 bases to trimming and J lost 3 bases, with 9 bases between them. This CDR3 has 13 amino acids. The germline V gene has CDR1 MNHEY and CDR2 SMNVEV (reference sequence). CDR3 DNA: TGTGCCAGCAGTTCGGGATGGTACACTGAAGCTTTCTTT. This codes for CASSSGWYTEAFF.

The chain combines TRBV29-1 with TRBJ2-3; perhaps TRBD2 as D (5 bases). From germline, CDR1 is SQVTM and CDR2 ANQGSEA. This CDR3 is 15 amino acids long. V gave up 1 base and J gave up 2 bases, with 13 bases separating them. CDR3 loop: CSVEVASPPTDTQYF. The DNA for the CDR3 is TGCAGCGTTGAAGTAGCTAGCCCCCCCACAGATACGCAGTATTTT.

Worth noting for this clone: In the same sample, other DNA sequences code for this CDR3. The chain uses TRBV11-2 and TRBJ2-7; possibly TRBD2 for D (6 bases). Germline V gene data show CDR1 as SGHAT and CDR2 as FQNNGV. CDR3 length: 12 amino acids. V lost 5 bases to trimming and J lost 2 bases, with 7 bases between them. The CDR3 spells CASSPGAYEQYF. Written as DNA, the CDR3 is TGTGCCAGCAGCCCGGGGGCCTACGAGCAGTACTTC.

The chain carries TRBV9 and TRBJ2-1; TRBD2 matches at 9 bases. With V trimmed by 3 bases and J by 4 bases, 11 bases remained unmatched. CDR1 and CDR2 (germline): SGDLS, YYNGEE. This CDR3 has 17 residues. The CDR3 reads CASSAGVGGRAYNEQFF. The DNA of the CDR3 is TGTGCCAGCAGCGCGGGCGTCGGCGGGAGGGCATACAATGAGCAGTTCTTC.

This clone has a single count. The V and J genes are TRBV28 and TRBJ2-4, with TRBD1 matching 7 bases. The V segment lost 3 bases and the J segment 7 bases; nucleotides outside the gene matches: 6. The germline CDR1 and CDR2 sequences are MDHEN and SYDVKM. The CDR3 loop spans 14 amino acids. CDR3 sequence reads: CASSFVGTANIQYF. The CDR3 DNA follows: TGTGCCAGCAGTTTCGTTGGGACAGCTAACATTCAGTACTTC.

The rearrangement links TRBV7-3 to TRBJ2-7; no reliable D call. CDR1 SGHTA and CDR2 FQGTGA come from the germline V gene. Trimming shortened V by 3 bases and J by 0 bases, and 3 bases separated the two germline ends. CDR3 length: 12 residues. The CDR3 nucleotides are TGTGCCAGCAGCTTCAGCTCCTACGAGCAGTACTTC. Its protein is CASSFSSYEQYF.

This clone showed up just a few times. The chain couples TRBV4-2 to TRBJ1-5; D ambiguous. Germline V CDR1 and CDR2: LGHNA, YNFKEQ. The CDR3 loop spans 16 amino acids. Trimming removed 0 bases from V and 4 bases from J, with 13 bases in between. CDR3 sequence (DNA): TGTGCCAGCAGCCAAGATGTGAGGGCGGGGAATCAGCCCCAGCATTTT. It translates to CASSQDVRAGNQPQHF.

The V call is TRBV19, the J call TRBJ2-2, with TRBD1 matching over 11 bases. Germline CDR1 and CDR2: LNHDA and SQIVND (reference sequence). With V trimmed by 5 bases and J by 4 bases, 9 bases remained unmatched. The CDR3 loop spans 17 amino acids. The CDR3 nucleotides are TGTGCCAGTAGTCCCCGGACAGGGGGCATCGGCACCGGGGAGCTGTTTTTT. Its protein product is CASSPRTGGIGTGELFF.

The chain has TRBV4-2 and TRBJ1-1; D gene uncertain. The length of the CDR3 is 13 residues. Germline CDR1 is LGHNA and CDR2 is YNFKEQ. Trimming took off 0 bases at V and 2 bases at J, with 4 bases between the two ends. The CDR3: CASSQDPNTEAFF. The DNA for the CDR3 is TGTGCCAGCAGCCAAGATCCCAACACTGAAGCTTTCTTT.

The chain uses TRBV27 and TRBJ2-2; unclear D gene. CDR3 length: 15 amino acids. Per germline, CDR1 MNHEY and CDR2 SMNVEV (reference sequence). V was clipped by 5 bases and J by 4 bases, with 14 bases between them. CDR3: CASSAALPGTGELFF. The CDR3 region has the DNA TGTGCCAGCAGTGCCGCCTTACCGGGCACCGGGGAGCTGTTTTTT.

This clone has a handful of counts. This chain links TRBV27 with TRBJ2-1; 8 bases line up with TRBD1. Trimming took 10 bases from V and 3 from J; bases not matched to a gene: 8. The CDR3 runs to 14 residues. CDR1 is MNHEY and CDR2 is SMNVEV in the germline V gene (reference sequence). CDR3 amino acids: CAIGDRGRYNEQFF. Written as DNA, the CDR3 is TGTGCCATCGGCGACAGGGGACGCTACAATGAGCAGTTCTTC.

V gene TRBV9 combines with J gene TRBJ2-5; a possible D gene is TRBD2 (5 bases). The CDR3 is 14 amino acids. The V and J ends lost 3 bases and 2 bases respectively, with 11 bases between them. From germline, CDR1 is SGDLS and CDR2 YYNGEE. The CDR3, as DNA: TGTGCCAGCAGCGGGAGGACGGCACAAGAGACCCAGTACTTC. Its protein is CASSGRTAQETQYF.

DNA of the CDR3: TGTGCCAGCAGCTTTGTTGGGGTCGGTGAAAAACTGTTTTTT. Amino acid sequence: CASSFVGVGEKLFF. The chain joins TRBV7-2 to TRBJ1-4; D not certain. Germline V CDR1 and CDR2: SGHTA, FQGNSA. With 3 bases removed from V and 7 bases from J, the gap between germline ends came to 12 bases. The CDR3 is made up of 14 amino acids.

The V call is TRBV5-6, the J call TRBJ1-5, with D hard to call. Trimming stripped 4 bases from V and 4 bases from J, with 6 bases between. Germline V gene lookup returns CDR1 SGHDT and CDR2 YYEEEE. CDR3 size: 12 residues. The CDR3 is CASSRLNQPQHF. CDR3 in DNA: TGTGCCAGCAGCCGACTTAATCAGCCCCAGCATTTT.

Regarding this clone: Other DNA sequences in the same sample also yield this CDR3. The CDR3 protein is CASSFLAATNEKLFF. CDR3 DNA: TGTGCCAGCAGTTTCTTGGCGGCAACTAATGAAAAACTGTTTTTT. The gene calls are TRBV28 and TRBJ1-4; D unclear. The germline V gene has CDR1 MDHEN and CDR2 SYDVKM. The CDR3 length is 15 residues. V lost 3 bases, J lost 0 bases, and 8 bases lay in between.

This chain links TRBV4-2 with TRBJ1-5, with 7 bases fitting TRBD1. Germline V gene data show CDR1 as LGHNA and CDR2 as YNFKEQ. The CDR3 loop spans 13 amino acids. Losses at the gene ends were 4 bases for V and 11 bases for J; bases not matched to a gene: 8. The CDR3 spells CASSLSKGASQHF. CDR3 nucleotide sequence: TGTGCCAGCAGCCTGAGCAAGGGGGCATCCCAGCATTTT.

J is TRBJ1-4 and V is TRBV2, with D perhaps TRBD1 (5 bases). Germline CDR1 is SNHLY and CDR2 is FYNNEI. The germline V and J ends were trimmed by 2 bases and 8 bases, with 15 bases remaining between them. This CDR3 is 15 amino acids long. DNA for the CDR3: TGTGCCAGCAGTGAAAACGGGGGTGTAGGGGAAAAACTGTTTTTT. The encoded protein is CASSENGGVGEKLFF.

V usage is TRBV29-1 and J usage is TRBJ2-7; 7 positions match TRBD2. The CDR3 spans 15 residues. With 1 base clipped from V and 0 bases from J, the junction kept 6 bases outside the gene matches. Germline V CDR1 and CDR2: SQVTM, ANQGSEA. The CDR3: CSVEGGSRDSYEQYF. CDR3 sequence (DNA): TGCAGCGTTGAAGGCGGGAGTCGGGACTCCTACGAGCAGTACTTC.

In regard to this clone: The sample has other DNA sequences that encode this CDR3 too. The V gene is TRBV6-5, the J gene TRBJ2-1, with no clear D. The CDR3 runs to 15 residues. Trimming left V 6 bases short and J 0 bases short, with 12 bases between. Germline V gene data show CDR1 as MNHEY and CDR2 as SVGAGI. CDR3 DNA sequence: TGTGCCAGCAGCTTGACCCGGAGCTCCTACAATGAGCAGTTCTTC. Translation: CASSLTRSSYNEQFF.